The clone carrying this T cell receptor (beta chain) was seen many times. Its antigen remains unknown. This specimen comes from a study of neurological immune-mediated disorders. Overall study findings and caveats: Subjects shared no identical expanded-clone CDR3 amino acid sequences, suggesting private TCR-beta repertoires in all groups. Healthy controls had more TCR clonal expansion than multiple sclerosis, which showed the least, whereas HTLV-1-associated myelopathy showed the most.

cDNA synthesis was performed by 5'RACE with 10-nucleotide random UMIs. A single record per CDR3 protein comes from TCRdb applying MiXCR to the 5' RACE reads. The table records around 50,000 distinct CDR3 sequences, under 4.5% of them present only once. Unsorted libraries were generated from 2 million PBMCs held at -80 degrees C. The CDR3 totals 16 residues. Between the trimmed V and J ends, which lost 9 bases and 4 bases, there was a span of 20 bases. The germline gives CDR1 KGHDR, CDR2 SFDVKD. Sequencing used PBMCs. The genes are TRBV24-1 and TRBJ2-2; D possibly corresponds to TRBD1 (6 bases). The TCR sequence derives from a woman between 25 and 40 years old with multiple sclerosis. CDR3 amino acids: CATLGQLGEGTGELFF. The CDR3 coding sequence is TGTGCCACCCTAGGACAGCTCGGGGAAGGCACCGGGGAGCTGTTTTTT.